This entry lists 21 T cell receptor beta chains sequenced from one sample in a study of T-cell reconstitution after alpha-beta-depleted transplantation in children. The authors prepared the TCRbeta library with unique molecular identifiers. Using its own MiXCR run on the PCR reads, TCRdb lists one record per CDR3 protein. The table lists a few hundred thousand distinct CDR3 sequences, around 25% of them singletons. Sequenced material: PBMCs, mostly from graft donor cells, taken 180 days after TCRalphabeta/CD19-depleted stem cell transplant. Every receptor here comes from a male patient between 5 and 17 years old who had a stem cell transplant for acute lymphoblastic leukemia, so the T cells may come from the graft donor.

This clonotype was seen a few times. The chain links TRBV12-3 or TRBV12-4 to TRBJ2-3, with D perhaps given as TRBD1 or TRBD2 (7 bases each). Trimming took 5 bases from V and 4 from J, leaving 13 bases between them. This CDR3 has 14 amino acids. CDR3 residues: CASSRAGGADTQYF. DNA for the CDR3: TGTGCCAGCAGTCGGGCAGGGGGGGCAGATACGCAGTATTTT.

This CDR3 is CASSQEGGSLGGQPQHF. The DNA for the CDR3 is TGTGCCAGCAGCCAAGAGGGGGGGTCTTTGGGTGGTCAGCCCCAGCATTTT. V is TRBV4-2 and J is TRBJ1-5, with D possibly being TRBD1 (5 bases). The V gene's germline CDR1 is LGHNA and CDR2 YNFKEQ. The V gene lost 0 bases and the J gene lost 6 bases, with 18 bases spanning the gap. The CDR3 is 17 residues long.

This clonotype was recorded many times. This chain links TRBV4-1 with TRBJ2-7, with TRBD2 matching 13 bases. Germline CDR1 MGHRA, CDR2 YSYEKL. The J segment lost 3 bases and the V segment lost 1 base, leaving 12 bases of the junction unmatched. This CDR3 contains 19 residues. In DNA form, the CDR3 reads TGCGCCAGCAGCCAAGGCCCCCCAGGGGGACTAGCGGGATTCTACGAGCAGTACTTC. Its protein product is CASSQGPPGGLAGFYEQYF.

This clonotype came up a few times. This chain joins TRBV7-2 and TRBJ2-1; 9 bases fit TRBD1. V was clipped by 3 bases and J by 4 bases; unmatched bases: 4. This CDR3 spans 15 amino acids. Germline-derived CDR1 and CDR2 are SGHTA and FQGNSA. The CDR3 region has the DNA TGTGCCAGCAGCTTTCGGACAGGGGCATACAATGAGCAGTTCTTC. Its translation is CASSFRTGAYNEQFF.

This clonotype was seen a few times. The CDR3 DNA follows: TGCGCCAGCATCCCATCTGGGGTCTTAAACATTCAGTACTTC. Protein sequence: CASIPSGVLNIQYF. The V gene is TRBV10-2, the J gene TRBJ2-4; D unclear. There are 14 residues in the CDR3. Between the trimmed V and J ends, which lost 7 bases and 6 bases, there was a span of 16 bases. In germline, CDR1 is WSHSY, CDR2 SAAADI.

The chain combines TRBV5-6 with TRBJ1-5, with a possible D match to TRBD1 (5 bases). Germline values: CDR1 SGHDT, CDR2 YYEEEE. The V gene lost 2 bases and the J gene lost 4 bases, with 10 bases spanning the gap. There are 14 residues in the CDR3. The CDR3 spells CASSFVGGNQPQHF. In DNA, the CDR3 is TGTGCCAGCAGCTTCGTCGGGGGAAATCAGCCCCAGCATTTT.

This clonotype was observed a handful of times. The chain carries TRBV12-3 or TRBV12-4 and TRBJ1-4; a possible D gene is TRBD1 (5 bases). This CDR3 comprises 15 residues. V was pared by 3 bases and J by 0 bases, with 8 bases between. The DNA for the CDR3 is TGTGCCAGCAGTTTGGGGGAGTCAACTAATGAAAAACTGTTTTTT. Protein sequence: CASSLGESTNEKLFF.

This clonotype was recorded a few times. The rearrangement uses TRBV5-1 and TRBJ2-5; D perhaps matches TRBD2 (6 bases). The CDR3 has 14 amino acids. V was cut by 0 bases and J by 3 bases, with 9 bases left in between. From germline, CDR1 is SGHRS and CDR2 YFSETQ. The CDR3 loop is CASSLAWGEETQYF. In nucleotides, the CDR3 is TGCGCCAGCAGCTTGGCCTGGGGGGAAGAGACCCAGTACTTC.

In this sample, this clonotype turned up many times. The rearrangement joins TRBV12-3 or TRBV12-4 to TRBJ2-5; D is possibly TRBD1 or TRBD2 (5 bases each). The CDR3 sequence is 12 residues long. V dropped 3 bases and J dropped 5 bases, with 7 bases sitting between them. The chain's CDR3 is CASSFEGETQYF. The CDR3 DNA follows: TGTGCCAGCAGTTTCGAGGGGGAGACCCAGTACTTC.

This clonotype was seen only a few times. The V call is TRBV12-3 or TRBV12-4, the J call TRBJ2-3, with D tentatively TRBD1 (6 bases). The CDR3 is 15 residues long. The V gene lost 1 base and the J gene lost 5 bases, with 13 bases spanning the gap. CDR3 protein: CASSLGPGAVDTQYF. The CDR3 DNA reads TGTGCCAGCAGTTTAGGTCCAGGGGCGGTAGATACGCAGTATTTT.

The V gene is TRBV7-9, the J gene TRBJ1-5; no firm D call. Germline V gene lookup returns CDR1 SEHNR and CDR2 FQNEAQ (reference sequence). V gave up 1 base and J gave up 5 bases, with 3 bases separating them. The CDR3 is 12 amino acids. The chain's CDR3 is CASSLEYQPQHF. CDR3 DNA: TGTGCCAGCAGCTTAGAGTATCAGCCCCAGCATTTT.

This clonotype was recorded a few times. The chain couples TRBV20-1 to TRBJ2-3, with TRBD2 identical over 7 bases. The CDR3 spans 14 residues. The V gene's germline CDR1 is DFQATT and CDR2 SNEGSKA (reference sequence). The ends lost 5 bases at V and 1 base at J; junction bases unmatched: 6. CDR3 bases: TGCAGTGCTTATGGAGGGAGGGGCACAGATACGCAGTATTTT. Translation: CSAYGGRGTDTQYF.

This chain links TRBV12-3 or TRBV12-4 with TRBJ2-1; D is ambiguous. Trimming stripped 3 bases from V and 4 bases from J, with 7 bases between. The CDR3 spans 13 residues. The CDR3 DNA sequence: TGTGCCAGCAGTTTTATTAGTTACAATGAGCAGTTCTTC. It codes for CASSFISYNEQFF.

This clonotype was observed a handful of times. The V gene is TRBV7-9, the J gene TRBJ2-2; 9 nucleotides match TRBD1. Germline V gene data show CDR1 as SEHNR and CDR2 as FQNEAQ (reference sequence). The length of the CDR3 is 13 residues. Trimming cost V 11 bases and J 7 bases; bases outside gene matches: 8. The CDR3, as DNA: TGTGCCGGGGACAGGGTCGGTAGCGGGGAGCTGTTTTTT. It encodes CAGDRVGSGELFF.

Turning to this clonotype: A clone one base away is much larger, so this may be a read error. The chain joins TRBV12-3 or TRBV12-4 to TRBJ1-2; D is possibly TRBD1 (6 bases). CDR3 length equals 12 residues. V gave up 4 bases and J gave up 8 bases, with 11 bases separating them. CDR3 in amino acids: CASSSGGLGYTF. The CDR3 bases are TGTGCCAGCAGTTCTGGGGGGCTGGGCTACACCTTC.

The sample holds a few counts of this clonotype. This chain uses TRBV7-2 with TRBJ2-1; no firm D call. The V gene lost 3 bases and the J gene lost 7 bases, with 16 bases spanning the gap. CDR3 length: 15 residues. The germline gives CDR1 SGHTA, CDR2 FQGNSA. For the CDR3, the DNA is TGTGCCAGCAGCTTCTCCTCGTGGGAATTAAATGAGCAGTTCTTC. Translation gives CASSFSSWELNEQFF.

This clonotype was seen more than once but under ten times. The chain combines TRBV24-1 with TRBJ2-5; D perhaps matches TRBD1 (6 bases). Germline lookup yields CDR1 KGHDR and CDR2 SFDVKD. The CDR3 contains 13 residues. The CDR3 region is CVFWTVGRKTQYF. CDR3 bases: TGTGTTTTCTGGACAGTAGGAAGGAAGACCCAGTACTTC.

There are a few counts of this clonotype. V gene TRBV6-5 combines with J gene TRBJ2-7; TRBD2 aligns across 8 bases. The CDR3 extends over 19 amino acids. Germline CDR1 and CDR2: MNHEY and SVGAGI. V lost 2 bases, J lost 4 bases, and 19 bases stayed unmatched. The CDR3 nucleotides are TGTGCCAGCAGTTACGGGGGGGTAAGCGGGAGAGCCGTCGGGTACGAGCAGTACTTC. Amino acid sequence: CASSYGGVSGRAVGYEQYF.

This clonotype was seen only a few times. The chain couples TRBV7-8 to TRBJ2-7, with D unresolved. Trimming cost V 8 bases and J 4 bases, with 9 bases left between them. This CDR3 is built from 11 residues. From germline, CDR1 is SGHVS and CDR2 FQNEAQ. The CDR3 DNA follows: TGTGCCAGCGGCCGGATGTACGAGCAGTACTTC. Protein: CASGRMYEQYF.

This clonotype was seen only a few times. This sequence joins TRBV2 and TRBJ2-1; 7 bases map to TRBD1. This CDR3 spans 17 amino acids. Germline V gene sequence: CDR1 SNHLY, CDR2 FYNNEI. The ends lost 6 bases at V and 0 bases at J; junction bases unmatched: 11. CDR3 in amino acids: CASSPGQVQTSYNEQFF. CDR3 DNA sequence: TGTGCCAGCAGCCCCGGACAGGTACAGACCTCCTACAATGAGCAGTTCTTC.

V gene TRBV7-9 combines with J gene TRBJ2-5; weak D call: TRBD1 (5 bases). The V end was cut by 10 bases, the J end by 5 bases, with 14 bases between. This CDR3 is built from 12 residues. Germline loops: CDR1 SEHNR, CDR2 FQNEAQ (reference sequence). CDR3 region: CANRRSWETQYF. DNA of the CDR3: TGTGCCAACAGGCGTTCATGGGAGACCCAGTACTTC.